The next 22 T cell receptor beta chains were all read from a single sample in a study of shared clonotypes between healthy human individuals. TCRdb keeps only in-frame clones here, not all; method: immunoSEQ multiplex PCR. Here the sample spans over 2,000,000 clones, around 93% being singletons. Naive CD8 isolation took CD45RO-negative cells positively selected for CCR7 and excluded terminally differentiated effector memory CD45RA+ cells. The specimen was naive CD8+ T cells from PBMCs. These receptors all come from a man between 18 and 35 years old in good health. Some clones in this sample may be carry-over from other donors' samples.

The chain employs TRBV7-6 and TRBJ2-3, with a tentative D call TRBD2 (6 bases). The CDR3 extends over 15 amino acids. Germline V gene lookup returns CDR1 SGHVS and CDR2 FNYEAQ. V gave up 5 bases and J gave up 1 base, with 13 bases separating them. As DNA, the CDR3 is TGTGCCAGCAGCCTAATAGCGGACCGCACAGATACGCAGTATTTT. It yields the protein CASSLIADRTDTQYF.

The chain links TRBV29-1 to TRBJ2-5; D may be TRBD1 or TRBD2 (7 bases each). Per germline, CDR1 SQVTM and CDR2 ANQGSEA. The CDR3 is 12 amino acids. Trimming pared 6 bases from V and 2 bases from J, leaving 10 bases between. The DNA of the CDR3 is TGCAGCGTAGCGGGACAGCAAGAGACCCAGTACTTC. Protein sequence: CSVAGQQETQYF.

The CDR3 nucleotides are TGTGCCAGCAGTACCGGACTAAATGAGCAGTTCTTC. Its translation: CASSTGLNEQFF. The chain carries TRBV28 and TRBJ2-1, with D perhaps TRBD2 (6 bases). Germline values: CDR1 MDHEN, CDR2 SYDVKM. The CDR3 is made up of 12 amino acids. Deletions cut 5 bases from V and 7 bases from J, with 9 bases between.

This chain links TRBV28 with TRBJ2-7; 8 bases match TRBD2. From germline, CDR1 is MDHEN and CDR2 SYDVKM. The CDR3 has 13 amino acids. V dropped 6 bases and J dropped 6; count of bases not matched to a gene: 7. The CDR3 nucleotides are TGTGCCAGCAGCCTTTTAGCGGGAAGCGAGCAGTACTTC. It yields the protein CASSLLAGSEQYF.

This chain joins TRBV6-6 and TRBJ2-7, with TRBD1 matching over 10 bases. The V gene end was trimmed by 5 bases and the J gene end by 4 bases; junction bases not matched to a gene: 8. The CDR3 is made up of 15 amino acids. Per germline, CDR1 MNHNY and CDR2 SVGAGI (reference sequence). In DNA form, the CDR3 reads TGTGCCAGCAGTAAACCGACAGGGGGCGATTACGAGCAGTACTTC. It translates to CASSKPTGGDYEQYF.

In the case of this clone: Other DNA sequences in this sample translate to the same CDR3. The CDR3 region is CASSLRGGNQPQHF. CDR3 in DNA: TGTGCCAGCAGTTTGCGGGGGGGCAATCAGCCCCAGCATTTT. The gene calls are TRBV27 and TRBJ1-5; maybe TRBD1 (5 bases). Germline CDR1 and CDR2: MNHEY and SMNVEV (reference sequence). This CDR3 has 14 amino acids. The germline V and J ends were trimmed by 3 bases and 2 bases, with 8 bases remaining between them.

V is TRBV11-1 and J is TRBJ2-3; TRBD2 agrees at 9 bases. The CDR3 runs 15 residues. Looked up from germline, CDR1 is SGHAT and CDR2 is FQDESV (reference sequence). V shed 2 bases, J shed 4 bases, and the junction held 4 bases outside the gene matches. In nucleotides, the CDR3 is TGTGCCAGCAGCTTACCCTGGACTAGCGCAGATACGCAGTATTTT. Encoded protein: CASSLPWTSADTQYF.

This sequence joins TRBV29-1 and TRBJ1-2; 9 positions match TRBD1. From germline, CDR1 is SQVTM and CDR2 ANQGSEA. V trimming: 8 bases; J trimming: 8 bases; junction bases outside the gene matches: 9. This CDR3 is built from 12 residues. CDR3 DNA sequence: TGCAGCTCCGGTACAGGGGGCGACGGCTACACCTTC. Translation gives CSSGTGGDGYTF.

About this clone itself: Other nucleotide sequences from this sample produce the same CDR3. V is TRBV4-2 and J is TRBJ1-1; D gene uncertain. The germline V gene encodes CDR1 LGHNA and CDR2 YNFKEQ. The CDR3 runs to 14 residues. V was cut by 1 base and J by 1 base, with 7 bases left in between. The chain's CDR3 is CASSQVTGNTEAFF. The DNA for the CDR3 is TGTGCCAGCAGCCAAGTTACTGGGAACACTGAAGCTTTCTTT.

The chain recombines TRBV9 with TRBJ2-5, with 10 bases aligning to TRBD2. J gave up 5 bases and V 3 bases, and 10 bases lay outside the gene matches. The V gene's germline CDR1 is SGDLS and CDR2 YYNGEE. The CDR3 loop spans 16 amino acids. CDR3: CASSASSGSSLETQYF. As DNA, the CDR3 is TGTGCCAGCAGCGCCTCTAGCGGGAGTAGCTTGGAGACCCAGTACTTC.

Comment on this clone: Different DNA sequences within this sample yield the same CDR3. This chain uses TRBV4-1 with TRBJ2-7, with no clear D. CDR1 MGHRA and CDR2 YSYEKL come from the germline V gene. V lost 1 base to trimming and J lost 6 bases, with 7 bases between them. This CDR3 has 12 amino acids. CDR3 sequence (DNA): TGCGCCAGCAGCCAAGGCTTAGGCGAGCAGTACTTC. Its protein is CASSQGLGEQYF.

V is TRBV7-9 and J is TRBJ1-1; D not resolved. Per the germline V gene, CDR1 is SEHNR and CDR2 is FQNEAQ (reference sequence). CDR3 length equals 14 residues. V was shortened by 6 bases and J by 4 bases, with 15 bases between the two germline ends. Here the CDR3 reads CASRSAGGITEAFF. CDR3 in DNA: TGTGCCAGCAGGTCCGCGGGTGGGATCACTGAAGCTTTCTTT.

The rearrangement uses TRBV4-3 and TRBJ2-1; D gene unclear. V dropped 6 bases and J dropped 5 bases, with 14 bases sitting between them. The CDR3 sequence is 14 residues long. Germline V gene data show CDR1 as LGHNA and CDR2 as YSLEER. CDR3 sequence: CASSRAADHNEQFF. CDR3 coding DNA: TGCGCCAGCAGTCGGGCCGCGGACCACAATGAGCAGTTCTTC.

The chain has TRBV11-2 and TRBJ2-1; TRBD2 matches at 9 bases. The CDR3 is 15 residues long. The trim removed 5 bases at V and 10 bases at J, leaving 12 bases unmatched. Germline V lookup: CDR1 SGHAT, CDR2 FQNNGV. The CDR3 spells CASSPGAGGPREQFF. In DNA form, the CDR3 reads TGTGCCAGCAGCCCGGGGGCGGGAGGGCCTAGGGAGCAGTTCTTC.

The chain combines TRBV6-1 with TRBJ2-3; D possibly corresponds to TRBD1 (6 bases). Trimming took off 5 bases at V and 5 bases at J, with 17 bases between the two ends. Looked up from germline, CDR1 is MNHNS and CDR2 is SASEGT. The CDR3 totals 15 residues. In DNA form, the CDR3 reads TGTGCCAGCAGTTGGACAGACCTCCTCGGAGATACGCAGTATTTT. The encoded protein is CASSWTDLLGDTQYF.

The V call is TRBV28, the J call TRBJ1-1; TRBD1 is a possible D gene (5 bases). The V end lost 5 bases, the J end lost 8 bases, and 18 bases lay between the germline ends. Germline CDR1 is MDHEN and CDR2 is SYDVKM. This CDR3 has 14 amino acids. The DNA of the CDR3 is TGTGCCAGCAGTCCCCATTTTCGTCAGGGAGAAGCTTTCTTT. Its protein is CASSPHFRQGEAFF.

This chain links TRBV11-2 with TRBJ2-5; the D gene is possibly TRBD2 (5 bases). The CDR3 is made up of 15 amino acids. Looked up from germline, CDR1 is SGHAT and CDR2 is FQNNGV. V gave up 4 bases and J gave up 4 bases, with 16 bases separating them. In DNA, the CDR3 is TGTGCCAGCAGCTCCTCCGGGAACAACGCAGAGACCCAGTACTTC. It encodes CASSSSGNNAETQYF.

The chain is built from TRBV10-1 and TRBJ2-7; D unclear. The germline gives CDR1 WNHNN, CDR2 SYGVQD (reference sequence). V lost 2 bases, J lost 4 bases, and 9 bases lay in between. The CDR3 has 13 residues. The CDR3 DNA reads as TGCGCCAGCAGTGAGGCAGCGAATTACGAGCAGTACTTC. Amino acid sequence: CASSEAANYEQYF.

The rearrangement joins TRBV7-9 to TRBJ1-1; D remains unclear. Trimming removed 1 base from V and 6 bases from J, with 6 bases in between. This CDR3 comprises 12 residues. From germline, CDR1 is SEHNR and CDR2 FQNEAQ (reference sequence). The CDR3 DNA sequence: TGTGCCAGCAGCTTAGATTTGGCTGAAGCTTTCTTT. Encoded protein: CASSLDLAEAFF.

Note on this clone: Other DNA sequences within the sample encode an identical CDR3. V gene TRBV28 combines with J gene TRBJ1-2; possible D gene TRBD1, 6 bases. CDR3 length: 13 amino acids. Germline-derived CDR1 and CDR2 are MDHEN and SYDVKM. Trimming removed 6 bases from V and 2 bases from J, with 10 bases in between. This chain's CDR3 is CASSHGQNYGYTF. Here the CDR3 DNA reads TGTGCCAGCAGCCATGGACAGAACTATGGCTACACCTTC.

The chain joins TRBV2 to TRBJ2-2; TRBD1 matches at 7 bases. Germline trimming cut 9 bases from V and 1 base from J; bases unmatched to any gene: 5. CDR1 and CDR2 from the germline V gene are SNHLY and FYNNEI. This CDR3 is built from 14 residues. The CDR3 spells CARTGTENTGELFF. The DNA for the CDR3 is TGTGCCAGGACCGGGACAGAGAACACCGGGGAGCTGTTTTTT.

The chain uses TRBV10-1 and TRBJ2-1, with a possible D match to TRBD2 (6 bases). CDR1 and CDR2 from the germline V gene are WNHNN and SYGVQD (reference sequence). Trimming stripped 5 bases from V and 8 bases from J, with 28 bases between. This CDR3 region has 18 residues. The CDR3 loop is CASSTDGEGGNLHDEQFF. The CDR3 DNA reads TGCGCCAGCAGTACCGACGGTGAGGGAGGCAACCTACACGATGAGCAGTTCTTC.